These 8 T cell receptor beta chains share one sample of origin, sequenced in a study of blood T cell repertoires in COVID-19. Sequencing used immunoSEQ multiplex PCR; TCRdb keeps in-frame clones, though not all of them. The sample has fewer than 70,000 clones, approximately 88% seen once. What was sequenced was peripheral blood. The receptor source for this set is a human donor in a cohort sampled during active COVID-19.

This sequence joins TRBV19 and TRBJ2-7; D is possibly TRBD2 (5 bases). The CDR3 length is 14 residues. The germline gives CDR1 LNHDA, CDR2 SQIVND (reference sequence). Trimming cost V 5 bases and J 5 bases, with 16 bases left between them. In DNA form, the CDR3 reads TGTGCCAGTAGTCCCGACGCGGGTATCCACGAGCAGTACTTC. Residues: CASSPDAGIHEQYF. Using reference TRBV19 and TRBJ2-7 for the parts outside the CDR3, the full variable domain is DGGITQSPKYLFRKEGQNVTLSCEQNLNHDAMYWYRQDPGQGLRLIYYSQIVNDFQKGDIAEGYSVSREKKESFPLTVTSAQKNPTAFYLCASSPDAGIHEQYFGPGTRLTVT.

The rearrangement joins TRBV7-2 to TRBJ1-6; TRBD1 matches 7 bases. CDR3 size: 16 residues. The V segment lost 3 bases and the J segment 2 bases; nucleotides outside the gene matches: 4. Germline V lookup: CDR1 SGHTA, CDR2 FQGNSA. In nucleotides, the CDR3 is TGTGCCAGCAGCTTGTCCGACAGGGCCTATAATTCACCCCTCCACTTT. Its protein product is CASSLSDRAYNSPLHF.

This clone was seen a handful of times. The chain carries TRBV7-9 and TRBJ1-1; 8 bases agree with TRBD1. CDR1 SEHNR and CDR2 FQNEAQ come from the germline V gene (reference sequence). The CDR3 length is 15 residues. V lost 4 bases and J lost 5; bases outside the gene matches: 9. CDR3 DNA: TGTGCCAGCAGCTCGGCACAGGGGGTGAGGACTGAAGCTTTCTTT. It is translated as CASSSAQGVRTEAFF. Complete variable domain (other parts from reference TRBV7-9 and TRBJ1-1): DTGVSQNPRHKITKRGQNVTFRCDPISEHNRLYWYRQTLGQGPEFLTYFQNEAQLEKSRLLSDRFSAERPKGSFSTLEIQRTEQGDSAMYLCASSSAQGVRTEAFFGQGTRLTVV.

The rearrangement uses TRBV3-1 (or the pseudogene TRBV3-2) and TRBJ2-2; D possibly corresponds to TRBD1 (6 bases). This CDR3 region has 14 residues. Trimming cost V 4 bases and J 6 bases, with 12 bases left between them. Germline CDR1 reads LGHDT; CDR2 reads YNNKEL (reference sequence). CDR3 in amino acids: CASSPGVYAGELFF. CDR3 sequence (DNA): TGTGCCAGCAGCCCAGGGGTGTATGCCGGGGAGCTGTTTTTT.

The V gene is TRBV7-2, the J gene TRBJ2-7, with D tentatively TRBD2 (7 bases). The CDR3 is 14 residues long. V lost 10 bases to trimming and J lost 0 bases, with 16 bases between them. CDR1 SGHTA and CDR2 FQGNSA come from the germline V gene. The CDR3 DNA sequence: TGTGCCACCAAGAAGGGGGGGAGCTCCTACGAGCAGTACTTC. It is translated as CATKKGGSSYEQYF.

The CDR3 DNA reads TGTGCCAGCAGCTTCCGATCGTCCAGGCCCGAGTGGGAGACCCAGTACTTC. It translates to CASSFRSSRPEWETQYF. The chain uses TRBV5-6 and TRBJ2-5, with unresolved D. CDR3 length equals 17 residues. The ends were cut back, 2 bases at V and 5 bases at J, with 22 bases in the middle. Germline-derived CDR1 and CDR2 are SGHDT and YYEEEE.

The DNA for the CDR3 is TGTGCCAGCAGTAACGGACAGGGGTTCTCCTACGAGCAGTACTTC. Protein sequence: CASSNGQGFSYEQYF. This rearrangement joins TRBV6-6 to TRBJ2-7; 9 bases are shared with TRBD1. The trim removed 5 bases at V and 0 bases at J, leaving 5 bases unmatched. Germline CDR1 MNHNY, CDR2 SVGAGI (reference sequence). The CDR3 loop spans 15 amino acids.

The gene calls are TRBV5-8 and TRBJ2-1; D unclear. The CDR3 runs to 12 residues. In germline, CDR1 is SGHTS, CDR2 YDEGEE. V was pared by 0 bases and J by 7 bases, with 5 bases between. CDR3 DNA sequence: TGTGCCAGCAGCTTGGCCAGGAATGAGCAGTTCTTC. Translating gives CASSLARNEQFF.